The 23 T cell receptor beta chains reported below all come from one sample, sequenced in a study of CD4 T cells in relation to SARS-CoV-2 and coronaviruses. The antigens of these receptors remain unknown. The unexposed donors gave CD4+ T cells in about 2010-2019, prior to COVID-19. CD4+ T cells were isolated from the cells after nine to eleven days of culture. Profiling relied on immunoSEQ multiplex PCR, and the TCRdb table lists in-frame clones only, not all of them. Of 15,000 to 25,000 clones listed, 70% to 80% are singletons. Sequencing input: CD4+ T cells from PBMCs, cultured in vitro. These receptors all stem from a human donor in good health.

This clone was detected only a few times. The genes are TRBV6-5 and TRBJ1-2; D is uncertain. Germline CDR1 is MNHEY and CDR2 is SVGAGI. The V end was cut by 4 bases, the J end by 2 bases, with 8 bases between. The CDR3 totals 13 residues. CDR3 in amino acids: CASSSDGNYGYTF. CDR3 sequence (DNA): TGTGCCAGCAGTTCAGACGGGAACTATGGCTACACCTTC.

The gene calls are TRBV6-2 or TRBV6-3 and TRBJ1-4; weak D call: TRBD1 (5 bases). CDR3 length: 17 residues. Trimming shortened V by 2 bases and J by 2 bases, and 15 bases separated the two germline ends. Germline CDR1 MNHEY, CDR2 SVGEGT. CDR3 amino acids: CASSYIRGSATNEKLFF. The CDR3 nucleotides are TGTGCCAGCAGTTACATCCGGGGCTCTGCGACTAATGAAAAACTGTTTTTT.

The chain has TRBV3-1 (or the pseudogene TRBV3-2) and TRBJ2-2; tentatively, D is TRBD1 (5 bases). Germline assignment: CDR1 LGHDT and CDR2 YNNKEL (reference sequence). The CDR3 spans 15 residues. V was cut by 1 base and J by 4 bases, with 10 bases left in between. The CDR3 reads CASSQGRVGTGELFF. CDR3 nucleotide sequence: TGTGCCAGCAGCCAAGGCAGGGTCGGCACCGGGGAGCTGTTTTTT.

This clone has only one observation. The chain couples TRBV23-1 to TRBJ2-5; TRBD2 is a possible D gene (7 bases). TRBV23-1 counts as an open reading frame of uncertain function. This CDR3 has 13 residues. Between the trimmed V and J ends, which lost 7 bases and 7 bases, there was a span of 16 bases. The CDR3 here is CASKKGGFWTQYF. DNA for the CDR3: TGCGCCAGCAAAAAGGGGGGGTTTTGGACCCAGTACTTC.

CDR3 in DNA: TGTGCCAGCAGCTTAGCAGGCGGGGGGGCCTACGAGCAGTACTTC. It encodes CASSLAGGGAYEQYF. J is TRBJ2-7 and V is TRBV7-2, with TRBD2 matching 9 bases. This CDR3 region has 15 residues. V gave up 0 bases and J gave up 2 bases; unmatched junction bases: 2. Germline V lookup: CDR1 SGHTA, CDR2 FQGNSA.

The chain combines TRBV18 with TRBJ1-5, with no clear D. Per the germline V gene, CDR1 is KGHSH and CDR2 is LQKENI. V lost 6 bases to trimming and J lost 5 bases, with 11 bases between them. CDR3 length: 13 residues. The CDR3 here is CASSPDADQPQHF. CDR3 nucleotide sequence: TGTGCCAGCTCGCCCGACGCGGATCAGCCCCAGCATTTT.

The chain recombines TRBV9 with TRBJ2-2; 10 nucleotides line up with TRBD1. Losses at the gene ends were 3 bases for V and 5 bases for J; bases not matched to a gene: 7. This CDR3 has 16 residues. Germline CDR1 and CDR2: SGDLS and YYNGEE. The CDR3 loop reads CASSGDRGRGTGELFF. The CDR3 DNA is TGTGCCAGCAGCGGAGACAGGGGGCGCGGAACCGGGGAGCTGTTTTTT.

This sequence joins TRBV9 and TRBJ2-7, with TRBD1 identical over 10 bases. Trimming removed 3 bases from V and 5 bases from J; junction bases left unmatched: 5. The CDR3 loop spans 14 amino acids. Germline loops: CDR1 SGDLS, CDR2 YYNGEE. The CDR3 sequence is CASSGDRGLDEQYF. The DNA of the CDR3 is TGTGCCAGCAGCGGCGACAGGGGGCTAGACGAGCAGTACTTC. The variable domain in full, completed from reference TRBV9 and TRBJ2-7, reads DSGVTQTPKHLITATGQRVTLRCSPRSGDLSVYWYQQSLDQGLQFLIQYYNGEERAKGNILERFSAQQFPDLHSELNLSSLELGDSALYFCASSGDRGLDEQYFGPGTRLTVT.

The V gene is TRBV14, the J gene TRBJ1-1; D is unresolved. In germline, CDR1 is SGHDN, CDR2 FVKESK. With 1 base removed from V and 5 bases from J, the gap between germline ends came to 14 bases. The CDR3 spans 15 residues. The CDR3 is CASSQGSGLWTEAFF. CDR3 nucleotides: TGTGCCAGCAGCCAAGGATCCGGGTTATGGACTGAAGCTTTCTTT.

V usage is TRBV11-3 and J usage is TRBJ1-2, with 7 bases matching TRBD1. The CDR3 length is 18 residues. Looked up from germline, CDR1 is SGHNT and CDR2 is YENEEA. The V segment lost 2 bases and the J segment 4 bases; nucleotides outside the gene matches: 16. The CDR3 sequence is CASSLPQKTGTASYGYTF. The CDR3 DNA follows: TGTGCCAGCAGCTTACCTCAAAAGACCGGGACAGCTAGCTATGGCTACACCTTC.

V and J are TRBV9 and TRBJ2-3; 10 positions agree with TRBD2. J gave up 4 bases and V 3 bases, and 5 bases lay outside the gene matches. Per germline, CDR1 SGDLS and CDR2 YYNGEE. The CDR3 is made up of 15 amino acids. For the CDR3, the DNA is TGTGCCAGCAGCGGCAGCGGGGGGGCCTCAGATACGCAGTATTTT. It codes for CASSGSGGASDTQYF. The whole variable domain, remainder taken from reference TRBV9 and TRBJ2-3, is DSGVTQTPKHLITATGQRVTLRCSPRSGDLSVYWYQQSLDQGLQFLIQYYNGEERAKGNILERFSAQQFPDLHSELNLSSLELGDSALYFCASSGSGGASDTQYFGPGTRLTVL.

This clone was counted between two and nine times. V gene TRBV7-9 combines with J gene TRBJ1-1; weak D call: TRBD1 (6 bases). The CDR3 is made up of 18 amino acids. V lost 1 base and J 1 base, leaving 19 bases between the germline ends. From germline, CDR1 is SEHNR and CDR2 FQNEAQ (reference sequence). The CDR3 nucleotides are TGTGCCAGCAGCTTAGGGAAGGGTGAGCGGGACACGAACACTGAAGCTTTCTTT. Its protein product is CASSLGKGERDTNTEAFF.

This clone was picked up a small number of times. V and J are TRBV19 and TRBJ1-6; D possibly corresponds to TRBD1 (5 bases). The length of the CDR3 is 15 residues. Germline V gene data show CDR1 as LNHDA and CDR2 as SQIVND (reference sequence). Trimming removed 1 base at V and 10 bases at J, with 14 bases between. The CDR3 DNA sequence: TGTGCCAGTAGTATAGTATGGCAGGGAGAGTCACCCCTCCACTTT. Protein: CASSIVWQGESPLHF.

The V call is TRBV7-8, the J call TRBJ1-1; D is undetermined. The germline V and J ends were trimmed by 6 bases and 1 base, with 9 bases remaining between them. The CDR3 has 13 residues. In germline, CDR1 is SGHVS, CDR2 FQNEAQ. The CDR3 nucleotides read TGTGCCAGCAGTCGCGACCGGAACACTGAAGCTTTCTTT. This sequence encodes CASSRDRNTEAFF.

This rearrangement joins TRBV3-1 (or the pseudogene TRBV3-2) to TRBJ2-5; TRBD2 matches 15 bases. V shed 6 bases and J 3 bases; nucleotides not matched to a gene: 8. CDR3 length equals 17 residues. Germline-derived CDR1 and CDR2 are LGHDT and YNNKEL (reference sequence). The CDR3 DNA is TGTGCCAGCAGTCTGGGACTAGCGGGAGGACGCAAAGAGACCCAGTACTTC. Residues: CASSLGLAGGRKETQYF.

The CDR3 sequence: CASRTNGGGTEAFF. The CDR3 DNA reads TGTGCCAGCAGAACTAATGGGGGAGGCACTGAAGCTTTCTTT. The gene calls are TRBV2 and TRBJ1-1, with D possibly TRBD1 on 5 matching bases. CDR1 is SNHLY and CDR2 is FYNNEI in the germline V gene. This CDR3 is 14 amino acids long. Trimming cost V 6 bases and J 4 bases, with 15 bases left between them.

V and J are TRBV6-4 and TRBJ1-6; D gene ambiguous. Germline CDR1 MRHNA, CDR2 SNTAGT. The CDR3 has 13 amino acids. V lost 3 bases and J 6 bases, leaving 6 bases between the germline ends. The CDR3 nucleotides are TGTGCCAGCAGTGAGCAGACTAATTCACCCCTCCACTTT. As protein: CASSEQTNSPLHF.

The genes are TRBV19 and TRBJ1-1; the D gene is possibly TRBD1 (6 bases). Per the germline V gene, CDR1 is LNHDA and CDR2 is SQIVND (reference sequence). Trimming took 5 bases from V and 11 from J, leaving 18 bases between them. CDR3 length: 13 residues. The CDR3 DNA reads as TGTGCCAGTAGTCTACAGGGTGTCATGGAGGCTTTCTTT. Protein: CASSLQGVMEAFF.

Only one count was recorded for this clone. CDR3 loop: CAISDRGLYGYTF. The CDR3 region has the DNA TGTGCCATCAGTGACAGGGGGCTTTATGGCTACACCTTC. The chain carries TRBV10-3 and TRBJ1-2, with 8 bases identical to TRBD1. V trimming: 3 bases; J trimming: 5 bases; junction bases outside the gene matches: 2. Germline V lookup: CDR1 ENHRY, CDR2 SYGVKD. This CDR3 region has 13 residues.

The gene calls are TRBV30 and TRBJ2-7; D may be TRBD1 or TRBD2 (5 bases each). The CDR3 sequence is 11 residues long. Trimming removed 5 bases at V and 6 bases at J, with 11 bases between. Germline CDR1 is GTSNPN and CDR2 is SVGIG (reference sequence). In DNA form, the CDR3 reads TGTGCCTGGGGGGGTCCCCTCGAGCAGTACTTC. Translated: CAWGGPLEQYF.

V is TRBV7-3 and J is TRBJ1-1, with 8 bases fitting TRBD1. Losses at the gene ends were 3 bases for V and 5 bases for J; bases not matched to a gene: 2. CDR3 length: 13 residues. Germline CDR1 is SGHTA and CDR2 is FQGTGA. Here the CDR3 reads CASSLTGDTEAFF. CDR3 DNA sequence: TGTGCCAGCAGCTTGACAGGGGATACTGAAGCTTTCTTT.

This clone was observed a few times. CDR3 residues: CASSTINQGEQYF. The CDR3 region has the DNA TGTGCCAGCAGCACAATTAACCAGGGCGAGCAGTACTTC. This rearrangement joins TRBV11-3 to TRBJ2-7; the D gene is possibly TRBD1 (5 bases). The CDR3 sequence is 13 residues long. The ends were cut back, 5 bases at V and 6 bases at J, with 14 bases in the middle. The germline gives CDR1 SGHNT, CDR2 YENEEA.

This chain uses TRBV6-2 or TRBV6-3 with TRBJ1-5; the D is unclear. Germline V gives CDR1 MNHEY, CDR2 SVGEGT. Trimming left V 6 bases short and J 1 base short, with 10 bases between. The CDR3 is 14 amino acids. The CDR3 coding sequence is TGTGCCAGCAGCCCTGGACCGAGCAATCAGCCCCAGCATTTT. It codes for CASSPGPSNQPQHF.